This T cell receptor beta chain derives from a study of spatial heterogeneity in lung cancer. Study background: Alpha-chain sequences were consistently detected less often than beta-chain sequences. Study conclusions and caveats: Counts that tracked tumor mutation counts were those of expanded intratumoral alpha and beta TCRs. Alpha chain coverage of tumor T cells was estimated at approximately 7.5%, and beta chain coverage at about 13%.

TCRdb analysed the 5' RACE reads with MiXCR anew, one entry per CDR3 protein. Among about 9,600 distinct CDR3 sequences listed, around 10% were seen once. The table lists this clonotype with many counts. Its cognate antigen is unknown. Because the library targeted alpha chains, this beta chain is an off-target read whose size means little. Time point described: sample taken at primary tumor resection. The donor population consisted of approximately 70 patients with untreated, early-stage non-small cell lung cancer. Whole RNA from tumor, nontumor lung or frozen PBMC was sequenced unsorted. The CDR3 contains 11 residues. Between the trimmed V and J ends, which lost 7 bases and 4 bases, there was a span of 6 bases. Germline V gene data show CDR1 as LNHDA and CDR2 as SQIVND (reference sequence).

The TCR comes from a male donor with early-stage non-small cell lung cancer. The rearrangement uses TRBV19 and TRBJ2-3; no clear D gene. The sample consisted of lung tumor tissue, taken at surgery. The CDR3 sequence is CASMSADTQYF. The CDR3 nucleotides read TGTGCCAGTATGTCGGCAGATACGCAGTATTTT.